The 11 T cell receptor beta chains in this list originate from one sample, sequenced in a study of identifying expanded T cells in peripheral blood. The protocol was immunoSEQ multiplex PCR, while the TCRdb copy is restricted to in-frame clones and leaves out a portion. The sample carries 100,000 to 150,000 clones, about 80% recorded once. The sample consisted of blood. These receptors all come from a person between 18 and 75 years old in good health.

The chain couples TRBV4-3 to TRBJ2-1; the D gene could be TRBD1 or TRBD2 (6 bases each). Trimming shortened V by 5 bases and J by 4 bases, and 15 bases separated the two germline ends. The CDR3 covers 15 residues. Germline V gene lookup returns CDR1 LGHNA and CDR2 YSLEER. The CDR3 bases are TGCGCCAGCAGCAGCCACGGGGGCGCTTACAATGAGCAGTTCTTC. It yields the protein CASSSHGGAYNEQFF.

This chain uses TRBV21-1 with TRBJ2-4. TRBV21-1 is listed as a pseudogene. The CDR3 consists of 16 residues. The CDR3 is CASSEPGAPAKNIQYF. CDR3 in DNA: TGTGCCAGCTCCGAACCGGGGGCTCCAGCCAAAAACATTCAGTACTTC.

The genes are TRBV10-3 and TRBJ1-1; D ambiguous. The germline V gene has CDR1 ENHRY and CDR2 SYGVKD. V was cut by 4 bases and J by 1 base, with 4 bases left in between. The CDR3 runs to 12 residues. CDR3 loop: CAISGGNTEAFF. CDR3 DNA: TGTGCCATCAGTGGTGGGAACACTGAAGCTTTCTTT.

CDR3 in amino acids: CASSLWPSYEQYF. The CDR3 region has the DNA TGTGCCAGCAGCTTGTGGCCATCCTACGAGCAGTACTTC. J is TRBJ2-7 and V is TRBV5-6, with no clear D. The V end lost 1 base, the J end lost 1 base, and 6 bases lay between the germline ends. CDR1 and CDR2 from the germline V gene are SGHDT and YYEEEE. The CDR3 is 13 residues long.

V usage is TRBV18 and J usage is TRBJ2-2, with D hard to call. Trimming left V 1 base short and J 1 base short, with 10 bases between. This CDR3 is built from 16 residues. Per germline, CDR1 KGHSH and CDR2 LQKENI. As DNA, the CDR3 is TGTGCCAGCTCACCACGAGAGGCCCAGAACACCGGGGAGCTGTTTTTT. This gives the protein CASSPREAQNTGELFF.

The J gene is TRBJ1-1, the V gene TRBV27; D remains ambiguous. V was shortened by 2 bases and J by 5 bases, with 9 bases between the two germline ends. The CDR3 loop spans 13 amino acids. The germline gives CDR1 MNHEY, CDR2 SMNVEV (reference sequence). The CDR3 coding sequence is TGTGCCAGCAGTTTACTACTCAAGACTGAAGCTTTCTTT. This codes for CASSLLLKTEAFF.

The chain uses TRBV7-8 and TRBJ2-3, with D perhaps matching TRBD2 (6 bases). The germline gives CDR1 SGHVS, CDR2 FQNEAQ. V lost 8 bases and J lost 3, with 24 bases in between. The CDR3 loop spans 17 amino acids. CDR3 protein: CASFTEVSWGVTDTQYF. CDR3 bases: TGTGCCAGCTTCACGGAAGTTAGCTGGGGGGTAACAGATACGCAGTATTTT.

The chain is built from TRBV5-1 and TRBJ1-4; D unclear. The CDR3 consists of 15 residues. V lost 0 bases, J lost 5 bases, and 11 bases lay in between. Germline CDR1 and CDR2: SGHRS and YFSETQ. CDR3 residues: CASSLEGRINEKLFF. The CDR3 DNA reads as TGCGCCAGCAGCTTGGAAGGCAGGATCAATGAAAAACTGTTTTTT.

The chain is built from TRBV29-1 and TRBJ2-5; perhaps TRBD1 as D (6 bases). The germline gives CDR1 SQVTM, CDR2 ANQGSEA. The CDR3 length is 14 residues. V was trimmed by 5 bases and J by 2 bases, leaving 15 bases between them. CDR3 loop: CSVSRTVLQETQYF. The CDR3 coding sequence is TGCAGCGTTAGCCGGACAGTCTTACAAGAGACCCAGTACTTC.

The chain carries TRBV18 and TRBJ2-5; 8 positions agree with TRBD2. CDR3 length equals 15 residues. V was clipped by 4 bases and J by 6 bases; unmatched bases: 10. The germline V gene encodes CDR1 KGHSH and CDR2 LQKENI. The CDR3 loop reads CASSLPGGARKTQYF. In DNA form, the CDR3 reads TGTGCCAGCTCACTGCCGGGGGGGGCCAGGAAGACCCAGTACTTC.

V is TRBV6-4 and J is TRBJ1-1, with D unclear. The CDR3 consists of 13 residues. The germline gives CDR1 MRHNA, CDR2 SNTAGT. V was cut by 2 bases and J by 2 bases, with 6 bases left in between. The CDR3 loop is CASSDRANTEAFF. In DNA form, the CDR3 reads TGTGCCAGCAGTGACAGGGCAAACACTGAAGCTTTCTTT.